This T cell receptor (beta chain) came from a study of blood T cell repertoires in COVID-19. Study in general: The cDNA or gDNA used as material had been derived from T cells, B-cell-depleted T cells, or PBMCs.

Followed over time, Seattle patients had been enrolled while infection was active. The CDR3 loop spans 14 amino acids. The germline CDR1 and CDR2 sequences are MNHEY and SMNVEV (reference sequence). Between the trimmed V and J ends, which lost 6 bases and 7 bases, there was a span of 13 bases. The table came from immunoSEQ multiplex PCR; TCRdb's copy has only in-frame clones and leaves some out. The data hold some 250,000 clones, with about 86% observed a single time. This TCR was recovered from a woman in her 30s with COVID-19, enrolled during active disease. The chain is built from TRBV27 and TRBJ1-6, with D unresolved. The source material was peripheral blood. CDR3 loop: CASSPITINSPLHF. The CDR3 coding sequence is TGTGCCAGCAGCCCTATTACCATCAATTCACCCCTCCACTTT.